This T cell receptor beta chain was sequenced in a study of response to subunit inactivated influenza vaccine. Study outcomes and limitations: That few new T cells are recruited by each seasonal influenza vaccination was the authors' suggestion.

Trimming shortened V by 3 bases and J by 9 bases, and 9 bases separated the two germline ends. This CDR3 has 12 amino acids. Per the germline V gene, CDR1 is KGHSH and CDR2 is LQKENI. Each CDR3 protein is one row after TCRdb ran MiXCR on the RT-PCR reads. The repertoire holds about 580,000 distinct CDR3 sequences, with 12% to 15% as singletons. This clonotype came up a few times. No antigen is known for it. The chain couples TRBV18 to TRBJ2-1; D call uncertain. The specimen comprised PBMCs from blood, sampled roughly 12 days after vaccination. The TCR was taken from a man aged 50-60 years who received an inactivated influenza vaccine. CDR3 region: CASSPPLSEQFF. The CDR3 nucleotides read TGTGCCAGCTCACCTCCGCTGAGTGAGCAGTTCTTC. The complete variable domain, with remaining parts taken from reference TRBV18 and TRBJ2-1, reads NAGVMQNPRHLVRRRGQEARLRCSPMKGHSHVYWYRQLPEEGLKFMVYLQKENIIDESGMPKERFSAEFPKEGPSILRIQQVVRGDSAAYFCASSPPLSEQFFGPGTRLTVL.